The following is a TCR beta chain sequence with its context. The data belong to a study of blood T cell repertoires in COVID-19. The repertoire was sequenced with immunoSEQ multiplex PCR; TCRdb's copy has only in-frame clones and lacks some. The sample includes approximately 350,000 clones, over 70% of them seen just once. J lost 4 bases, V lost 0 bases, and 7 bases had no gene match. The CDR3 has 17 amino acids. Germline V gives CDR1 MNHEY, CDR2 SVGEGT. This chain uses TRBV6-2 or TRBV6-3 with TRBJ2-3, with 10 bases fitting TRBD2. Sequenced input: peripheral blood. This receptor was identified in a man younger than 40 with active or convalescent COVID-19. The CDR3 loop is CASSYSASGGDPDTQYF. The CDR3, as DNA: TGTGCCAGCAGTTACTCGGCTAGCGGGGGAGACCCAGATACGCAGTATTTT.